This T cell receptor beta chain stems from a study of T-cell reconstitution after alpha-beta-depleted transplantation in children. CDR1 and CDR2 from the germline V gene are SGHTA and FQGNSA. V lost 3 bases and J lost 4; bases outside the gene matches: 4. The CDR3 has 14 amino acids. This clonotype was seen a handful of times. Unique molecular identifiers were used to barcode this TCRbeta library. Each CDR3 protein gets one entry after TCRdb re-called the PCR reads with MiXCR. The sample records hundreds of thousands of distinct CDR3 sequences, about 30% being singletons. This rearrangement joins TRBV7-2 to TRBJ2-7; 9 positions match TRBD2. This material consisted of PBMCs from the stem cell graft donor, taken from the stem cell graft. The clonotype comes from a human donor who donated a stem cell graft to a child with aplastic anemia. The CDR3 sequence is CASSFSGSRYEQYF. The CDR3 DNA sequence: TGTGCCAGCAGCTTTAGCGGGAGTCGGTACGAGCAGTACTTC.